This T cell receptor beta chain was sequenced in a study of blood T cells in healthy people across ages. This clonotype was picked up a small number of times. J gave up 7 bases and V 4 bases, and 13 bases lay outside the gene matches. The CDR3 length is 16 residues. CDR1 and CDR2 from the germline V gene are SGHRS and YFSETQ. Next came a second PCR, run for roughly 7 to 12 cycles, which used a sample-barcoded 5' primer along with a J-beta primer mix. One entry per CDR3 protein, called by TCRdb with MiXCR from the 5' RACE reads. The profile covers 920,000 or so distinct CDR3 sequences, with 40% to 45% appearing a single time and 18% taken by the ten largest.

The receptor's source is a woman aged 60-75 years in good health. This rearrangement joins TRBV5-1 to TRBJ2-1; 8 bases line up with TRBD1. The sample consisted of blood. The CDR3 loop is CASSPDPGGAGNEQFF. In nucleotides, the CDR3 is TGCGCCAGCAGCCCCGACCCAGGGGGCGCGGGTAATGAGCAGTTCTTC.